This T cell receptor beta chain was captured in a study of blood T cell repertoires in COVID-19. About the study: PBMCs, B-cell-depleted T cells, or T cells provided the cDNA or gDNA that made up the material.

Recruits, aged about 18 to 89 years, lived in 20 to 30 US areas. Method: immunoSEQ multiplex PCR; TCRdb's copy keeps in-frame clones and lacks some. The table lists some 300,000 clones, 86% of them singletons. V trimming: 3 bases; J trimming: 2 bases; junction bases outside the gene matches: 4. Germline CDR1 is KGHDR and CDR2 is SFDVKD. The CDR3 length is 16 residues. The sequenced sample was PBMCs or T cells enriched from blood (not recorded which). The TCR was taken from a young man who had recovered from COVID-19. The chain carries TRBV24-1 and TRBJ2-3; TRBD2 matches 10 bases. The CDR3 nucleotides read TGTGCCACCAGTGATCCTAGCGGGAGATTCACAGATACGCAGTATTTT. This translates into CATSDPSGRFTDTQYF.